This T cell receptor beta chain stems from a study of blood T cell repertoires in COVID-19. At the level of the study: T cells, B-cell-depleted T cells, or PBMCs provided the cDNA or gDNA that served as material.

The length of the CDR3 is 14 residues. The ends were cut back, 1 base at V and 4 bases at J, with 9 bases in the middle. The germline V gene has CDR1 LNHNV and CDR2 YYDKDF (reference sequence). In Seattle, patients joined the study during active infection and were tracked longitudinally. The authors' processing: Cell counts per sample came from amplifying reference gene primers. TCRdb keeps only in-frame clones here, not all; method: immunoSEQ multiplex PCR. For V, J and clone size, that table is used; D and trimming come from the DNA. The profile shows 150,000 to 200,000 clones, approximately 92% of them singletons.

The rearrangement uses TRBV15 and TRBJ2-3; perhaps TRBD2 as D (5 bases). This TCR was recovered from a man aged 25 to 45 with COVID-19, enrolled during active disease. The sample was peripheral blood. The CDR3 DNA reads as TGTGCCACCAGCAGAGGACTACCTTCAGATACGCAGTATTTT. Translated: CATSRGLPSDTQYF.